The 8 T cell receptor beta chains below were found in one sample sequenced in a study of T cell responses to AZD1222 COVID-19 vaccine. Data came from immunoSEQ multiplex PCR; TCRdb stores just in-frame clones and leaves some out. The table lists about 140,000 clones, 88% of them singletons. The material sequenced was peripheral blood, taken 28 days after the second AZD1222 dose. These receptor sequences come from an adult who received the AZD1222 COVID-19 vaccine.

J is TRBJ2-1 and V is TRBV19; TRBD2 agrees at 14 bases. V shed 5 bases and J 9 bases; nucleotides not matched to a gene: 6. Per the germline V gene, CDR1 is LNHDA and CDR2 is SQIVND (reference sequence). The CDR3 has 15 residues. CDR3 coding DNA: TGTGCCAGTAGTTCAGGGACTAGCGGGAGTCGTGAGCAGTTCTTC. Its translation is CASSSGTSGSREQFF.

The chain uses TRBV6-5 and TRBJ2-7; D gene unclear. Trimming removed 0 bases at V and 3 bases at J, with 15 bases between. From germline, CDR1 is MNHEY and CDR2 SVGAGI. The CDR3 length is 16 residues. CDR3 nucleotides: TGTGCCAGCAGTTACTCGGCGTCCCTATCCAGCTACGAGCAGTACTTC. Its protein is CASSYSASLSSYEQYF.

The gene calls are TRBV3-1 (or the pseudogene TRBV3-2) and TRBJ2-1, with D possibly being TRBD2 (6 bases). This CDR3 region has 16 residues. The germline V and J ends were trimmed by 4 bases and 7 bases, with 20 bases remaining between them. CDR1 and CDR2 from the germline V gene are LGHDT and YNNKEL (reference sequence). CDR3: CASSPPRGGIRNEQFF. The CDR3 DNA reads TGTGCCAGCAGCCCTCCTCGCGGCGGGATTAGGAATGAGCAGTTCTTC.

CDR3 amino acids: CASSREIARAGELFF. DNA of the CDR3: TGTGCCAGTAGTAGGGAGATCGCGAGGGCCGGGGAGCTGTTTTTT. The chain recombines TRBV19 with TRBJ2-2, with a tentative D call TRBD2 (5 bases). The CDR3 has 15 residues. V lost 4 bases, J lost 6 bases, and 15 bases lay in between. Germline V CDR1 and CDR2: LNHDA, SQIVND (reference sequence).

This clone was found a few times. The chain recombines TRBV11-2 with TRBJ2-5; 9 nucleotides align to TRBD2. Germline-derived CDR1 and CDR2 are SGHAT and FQNNGV. This CDR3 contains 14 residues. V was pared by 6 bases and J by 4 bases, with 6 bases of the junction left unmatched. CDR3 protein: CASRISGGVETQYF. CDR3 coding DNA: TGTGCCAGCAGGATTAGCGGGGGAGTAGAGACCCAGTACTTC.

On this clone: The junction does not match germline at one end; this may be a read error. The rearrangement uses TRBV3-1 (or the pseudogene TRBV3-2) and TRBJ2-7; D is unresolved. Germline V gene lookup returns CDR1 LGHDT and CDR2 YNNKEL (reference sequence). This CDR3 spans 12 amino acids. The CDR3 reads CASSQGEYGQYF. CDR3 nucleotides: TGTGCCAGCAGCCAAGGGGAATACGGGCAGTACTTC.

V gene TRBV11-2 combines with J gene TRBJ1-5, with 9 bases identical to TRBD1. The germline V gene has CDR1 SGHAT and CDR2 FQNNGV. The CDR3 extends over 14 amino acids. J lost 6 bases, V lost 5 bases, and 5 bases had no gene match. Here the CDR3 DNA reads TGTGCCAGCAGCCGGGGACAGGGAGGTCAGCCCCAGCATTTT. This gives the protein CASSRGQGGQPQHF.

The genes are TRBV6-5 and TRBJ2-7, with D possibly matching TRBD2 (6 bases). Trimming removed 0 bases from V and 7 bases from J, with 19 bases in between. Germline CDR1 reads MNHEY; CDR2 reads SVGAGI. The CDR3 is 16 residues long. CDR3 sequence (DNA): TGTGCCAGCAGTTACTCGATTTCGGGCGGGGTAGGAGAGCAGTACTTC. Encoded protein: CASSYSISGGVGEQYF.